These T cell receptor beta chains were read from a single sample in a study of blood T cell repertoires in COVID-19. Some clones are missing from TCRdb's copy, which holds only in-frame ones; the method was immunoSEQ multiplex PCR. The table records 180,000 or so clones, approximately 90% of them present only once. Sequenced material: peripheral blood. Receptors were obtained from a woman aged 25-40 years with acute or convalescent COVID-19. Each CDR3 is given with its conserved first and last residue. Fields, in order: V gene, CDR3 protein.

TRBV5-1	CAISSGQGGDTGELFF
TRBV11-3	CASSLAGESPLHF
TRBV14	CASSPGTSGRETQYF
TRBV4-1	CASGRTGGGEQYF
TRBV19	CASSTDRNSGNTIYF
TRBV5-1	CASNHPRLAYEQYF
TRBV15	CATSRGQLEKLFF
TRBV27	CASSPQGHYYEQYF
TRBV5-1	CASSLENSNQPQHF
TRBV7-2	CASSQGLSQETQYF
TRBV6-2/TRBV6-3	CASSPGTGGISNQPQHF
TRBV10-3	CAISQGNTIYF
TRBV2	CAGSGRLTDTQYF
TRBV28	CASSLQGPPTEQYF
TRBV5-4	CASSRGTHSGANVLTF
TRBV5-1	CASSPPQQETQYF
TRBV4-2	CASSQNNGHEQFF
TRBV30	CAWMYANEKLFF
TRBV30	CACVREGLNEQFF
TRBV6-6	CASSQGEAPTF
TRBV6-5	CAIGDRVFQPQHF
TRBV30	CAWRGDRGFYEQYF
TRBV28	CASTDSATDEAFF
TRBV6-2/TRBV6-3	CASSYSGGLYGYTF
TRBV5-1	CASSSGSRNYNEQFF
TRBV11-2	CASSFLRDTIYF
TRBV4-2	CASSHRQGYSNQPQHF
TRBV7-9	CASSLVPGMEAFF
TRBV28	CASNKGQILNIQYF
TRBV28	CASSRRGGRSNEQFF
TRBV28	CATTGTNSYEQYF
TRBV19	CASSLAMGVTYGYTF
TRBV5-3	CARSSQGSHANTGELFF
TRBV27	CASSLTPSGTDTYEQYF
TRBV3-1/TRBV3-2	CASSPGGGSEQFF
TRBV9	CASSPSGNTIYF
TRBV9	CASRGGAGQAETQYF
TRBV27	CASGLAGALYEQYF
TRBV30	CAWNPSVNSGNTIYF
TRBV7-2	CASSYTRGNEQFF
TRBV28	CASSFSREGYEQFF
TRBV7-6	CASSSLGRSGANVLTF
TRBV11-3	CASSLLAGSLGNEQFF
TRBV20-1	CSARTSIEQFF
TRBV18	CASSPGGGTAQYF
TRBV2	CASSEARAGQGFSKLFF
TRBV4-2	CASSQDRTSSNEQFF
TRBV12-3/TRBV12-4	CASWRALYTEAFF
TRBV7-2	CASSSLAGVLGEQYF
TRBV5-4	CASSTGLDEQFF